This T cell receptor beta chain was found in a study of response to subunit inactivated influenza vaccine. Whole-study results and caveats: The authors offered the suggestion that each seasonal influenza vaccination recruits few new T cells.

Trimming shortened V by 5 bases and J by 0 bases, and 11 bases separated the two germline ends. The V gene's germline CDR1 is SGHAT and CDR2 FQNNGV. The CDR3 is made up of 15 amino acids. There are a few counts of this clonotype. As yet, its antigen is unknown. Via MiXCR, TCRdb re-called the RT-PCR reads, giving one row per CDR3 protein. The repertoire includes approximately 490,000 distinct CDR3 sequences, approximately 7.3% of them detected once, and 10% to 15% sits in the top ten. This clonotype was sampled from a man aged 50-75 years who received an inactivated influenza vaccine. The chain couples TRBV11-2 to TRBJ1-3, with unresolved D. Specimen: PBMCs from blood, collected about 23 months after vaccination. The CDR3 sequence is CASSPRASSGNTIYF. The CDR3 nucleotides are TGTGCCAGCAGCCCCCGGGCTAGCTCTGGAAACACCATATATTTT.